Below, 28 T cell receptor beta chains from the same sample are listed, as sequenced in a study of early T cells in non-severe SARS-CoV-2 infection. Each CDR3 protein is one row after TCRdb ran MiXCR on the 5' RACE reads. Of more than 85,000 distinct CDR3 sequences listed, 16% are singletons. What was sequenced was whole blood. These receptors were taken from an adult who was a healthcare worker with PCR-confirmed SARS-CoV-2 infection or an uninfected control (not recorded which).

This chain uses TRBV20-1 with TRBJ1-2; D unresolved. Germline V CDR1 and CDR2: DFQATT, SNEGSKA (reference sequence). This CDR3 is built from 16 residues. Trimming left V 6 bases short and J 8 bases short, with 28 bases between. The DNA for the CDR3 is TGCAGTGCGTCACCCCGATCGCCGGGCTCCCCCTTGGGCTACACCTTC. This gives the protein CSASPRSPGSPLGYTF.

This rearrangement joins TRBV7-2 to TRBJ1-5; D is possibly TRBD1 (5 bases). CDR1 is SGHTA, CDR2 FQGNSA, per germline. Trimming took 2 bases from V and 6 from J, leaving 14 bases between them. The CDR3 loop spans 15 amino acids. In DNA form, the CDR3 reads TGTGCCAGCAGCTTAAAGGGGCAGGGCGGTCAGCCCCAGCATTTT. It is translated as CASSLKGQGGQPQHF. The variable domain in full, completed from reference TRBV7-2 and TRBJ1-5, reads GAGVSQSPSNKVTEKGKDVELRCDPISGHTALYWYRQSLGQGLEFLIYFQGNSAPDKSGLPSDRFSAERTGGSVSTLTIQRTQQEDSAVYLCASSLKGQGGQPQHFGDGTRLSIL.

This clonotype showed up just a few times. J is TRBJ2-1 and V is TRBV7-2; maybe TRBD2 (6 bases). Trimming left V 7 bases short and J 0 bases short, with 16 bases between. Germline lookup yields CDR1 SGHTA and CDR2 FQGNSA. This CDR3 has 16 amino acids. The CDR3 DNA sequence: TGTGCCAGCACCCCGGGACTCCCGAGCTCCTACAATGAGCAGTTCTTC. Amino acid sequence: CASTPGLPSSYNEQFF.

This clonotype has ten or more counts. The chain uses TRBV7-2 and TRBJ1-1; no firm D call. There are 11 residues in the CDR3. Trimming removed 5 bases from V and 1 base from J, with 2 bases in between. Germline V lookup: CDR1 SGHTA, CDR2 FQGNSA. The CDR3 DNA sequence: TGTGCCAGCAGCGAGAACACTGAAGCTTTCTTT. The encoded protein is CASSENTEAFF.

This clonotype was seen repeatedly, ten times or more. The V gene is TRBV28, the J gene TRBJ2-1; tentatively, D is TRBD2 (6 bases). CDR3 size: 16 residues. Trimming took off 3 bases at V and 5 bases at J, with 17 bases between the two ends. The germline gives CDR1 MDHEN, CDR2 SYDVKM. The CDR3 sequence: CASSFPHLARDNEQFF. The CDR3 coding sequence is TGTGCCAGCAGTTTCCCTCACCTAGCGAGGGACAATGAGCAGTTCTTC.

This clonotype came up many times. The chain has TRBV27 and TRBJ1-6; 7 bases fit TRBD1. Trimming at V came to 4 bases and at J to 7 bases, leaving 7 bases not matched to a gene. This CDR3 is built from 15 residues. CDR1 is MNHEY, CDR2 SMNVEV, per germline (reference sequence). The CDR3 DNA reads as TGTGCCAGCAGTTATCGCGGACAGGAAAATTCACCCCTCCACTTT. Residues: CASSYRGQENSPLHF.

The chain is built from TRBV6-2 or TRBV6-3 and TRBJ1-1; D uncertain. The V end was cut by 7 bases, the J end by 7 bases, with 10 bases between. The CDR3 has 11 residues. The germline gives CDR1 MNHEY, CDR2 SVGEGT. CDR3 DNA sequence: TGTGCCAGCACTCCCGCATTTGAAGCTTTCTTT. Encoded protein: CASTPAFEAFF.

CDR3 sequence reads: CASSLAGRPQTQYF. CDR3 bases: TGTGCCAGCAGCTTGGCCGGGCGGCCTCAGACCCAGTACTTC. The gene calls are TRBV5-6 and TRBJ2-5; D remains unclear. Germline CDR1 is SGHDT and CDR2 is YYEEEE. CDR3 length: 14 amino acids. Trimming stripped 0 bases from V and 6 bases from J, with 12 bases between.

This clonotype was seen a handful of times. The genes are TRBV6-5 and TRBJ1-5; 8 bases are a match to TRBD1. CDR1 and CDR2 from the germline V gene are MNHEY and SVGAGI. This CDR3 spans 16 amino acids. Trimming removed 2 bases from V and 12 bases from J; junction bases left unmatched: 15. CDR3 amino acids: CASSYGQGAPIKHQHF. The CDR3 DNA reads as TGTGCCAGCAGTTACGGGCAGGGGGCTCCTATCAAGCACCAGCATTTT.

This clonotype was observed a handful of times. The CDR3, as DNA: TGTGCCAGCAGCCTAATTGGACTACAAGAGACCCAGTACTTC. It yields the protein CASSLIGLQETQYF. This chain links TRBV7-9 with TRBJ2-5; D is possibly TRBD2 (6 bases). The germline V gene has CDR1 SEHNR and CDR2 FQNEAQ (reference sequence). Trimming took off 5 bases at V and 2 bases at J, with 12 bases between the two ends. This CDR3 has 14 residues.

The gene calls are TRBV2 and TRBJ2-3; 10 positions agree with TRBD1. The CDR3 covers 15 residues. Per the germline V gene, CDR1 is SNHLY and CDR2 is FYNNEI. V trimming: 5 bases; J trimming: 2 bases; junction bases outside the gene matches: 4. The CDR3 spells CASSSGQGNTDTQYF. CDR3 nucleotide sequence: TGTGCCAGCAGTTCGGGACAGGGGAACACAGATACGCAGTATTTT.

This clonotype was seen many times. Here the CDR3 reads CASSWEYEQFF. The CDR3 DNA follows: TGTGCCAGCAGCTGGGAGTATGAGCAGTTCTTC. The rearrangement uses TRBV7-9 and TRBJ2-1; maybe TRBD2 (5 bases). This CDR3 has 11 residues. The germline CDR1 and CDR2 sequences are SEHNR and FQNEAQ (reference sequence). V was cut by 4 bases and J by 8 bases, with 6 bases left in between.

CDR3 residues: CSVEVWGDTSYEQYF. Here the CDR3 DNA reads TGCAGCGTTGAAGTTTGGGGCGACACTTCCTACGAGCAGTACTTC. The chain links TRBV29-1 to TRBJ2-7, with a possible D match to TRBD1 (5 bases). This CDR3 spans 15 amino acids. Germline CDR1 is SQVTM and CDR2 is ANQGSEA. V lost 1 base and J lost 1, with 14 bases in between.

CDR3 residues: CASSLGDREQETQYF. The CDR3 DNA follows: TGTGCCAGCAGCTTAGGGGACAGGGAACAAGAGACCCAGTACTTC. V gene TRBV7-9 combines with J gene TRBJ2-5; 9 bases are shared with TRBD1. Germline CDR1 and CDR2: SEHNR and FQNEAQ (reference sequence). Trimming cost V 1 base and J 2 bases; bases outside gene matches: 2. The CDR3 covers 15 residues.

The chain links TRBV2 to TRBJ1-1; D uncertain. Germline CDR1 is SNHLY and CDR2 is FYNNEI. The CDR3 is 13 amino acids. Trimming shortened V by 6 bases and J by 0 bases, and 8 bases separated the two germline ends. CDR3 amino acids: CASSGILNTEAFF. The CDR3 DNA follows: TGTGCCAGCAGCGGGATTCTGAACACTGAAGCTTTCTTT.

In this sample, this clonotype turned up a few times. This chain uses TRBV20-1 with TRBJ1-2, with 9 bases aligning to TRBD1. Per the germline V gene, CDR1 is DFQATT and CDR2 is SNEGSKA (reference sequence). J was trimmed by 4 bases and V by 2 bases; bases with no gene match: 11. This CDR3 is built from 16 residues. The CDR3 spells CSARPTGTGLGYGYTF. Written as DNA, the CDR3 is TGCAGTGCTAGACCAACCGGGACAGGGTTAGGCTATGGCTACACCTTC.

The V and J genes are TRBV7-2 and TRBJ2-3, with TRBD2 matching 9 bases. CDR1 and CDR2 from the germline V gene are SGHTA and FQGNSA. Trimming took 4 bases from V and 4 from J; bases not matched to a gene: 15. There are 18 residues in the CDR3. The CDR3 protein is CASSSRGVGGRAADTQYF. The CDR3, as DNA: TGTGCCAGCAGCTCCCGAGGTGTGGGCGGGAGGGCGGCAGATACGCAGTATTTT.

This clonotype was seen a few times. The CDR3 here is CASSFVGTGSQETQYF. CDR3 bases: TGCGCCAGCAGCTTCGTAGGGACAGGTTCCCAAGAGACCCAGTACTTC. The gene calls are TRBV5-1 and TRBJ2-5; 8 positions agree with TRBD1. V gave up 2 bases and J gave up 1 base; unmatched junction bases: 7. CDR3 length equals 16 residues. The germline CDR1 and CDR2 sequences are SGHRS and YFSETQ.

This clonotype was detected many times. This sequence joins TRBV5-1 and TRBJ1-2; a possible D gene is TRBD1 (5 bases). Germline V lookup: CDR1 SGHRS, CDR2 YFSETQ. The CDR3 is made up of 12 amino acids. Trimming removed 0 bases from V and 6 bases from J, with 6 bases in between. CDR3 amino acids: CASSLDRNGYTF. The DNA for the CDR3 is TGCGCCAGCAGCTTGGACAGGAATGGCTACACCTTC.

The chain links TRBV6-5 to TRBJ1-2, with unresolved D. The CDR3 has 15 residues. The V end was cut by 0 bases, the J end by 3 bases, with 11 bases between. Germline V gives CDR1 MNHEY, CDR2 SVGAGI. The CDR3 sequence: CASSYSFRRYYGYTF. The CDR3 DNA is TGTGCCAGCAGTTACTCGTTCAGACGGTACTATGGCTACACCTTC.

This clonotype was observed a handful of times. The chain carries TRBV20-1 and TRBJ2-2, with D possibly TRBD1 on 7 matching bases. Trimming stripped 3 bases from V and 4 bases from J, with 9 bases between. Germline lookup yields CDR1 DFQATT and CDR2 SNEGSKA (reference sequence). CDR3 length: 13 amino acids. CDR3 sequence: CSAREGATGELFF. The CDR3 DNA reads as TGCAGTGCTAGGGAGGGGGCCACCGGGGAGCTGTTTTTT.

This clonotype was detected a few times. One end of the junction fails to match germline, which may point to a read error. The CDR3 protein is CASSGKRGPSF. The CDR3 DNA is TGTGCCAGCAGTGGGAAGAGGGGGCCCTCATTC. This chain uses TRBV25-1 with TRBJ2-5, with 7 bases fitting TRBD1. The CDR3 length is 11 residues. Per the germline V gene, CDR1 is MGHDK and CDR2 is SYGVNS.

The rearrangement links TRBV5-1 to TRBJ2-5; TRBD2 might be the D (5 bases). The germline gives CDR1 SGHRS, CDR2 YFSETQ. The ends were cut back, 0 bases at V and 5 bases at J, with 11 bases in the middle. CDR3 length: 14 amino acids. CDR3 bases: TGCGCCAGCAGCTTGGGGGAGCGCGGGGAGACCCAGTACTTC. Its protein product is CASSLGERGETQYF.

A few counts support this clonotype. The chain employs TRBV11-2 and TRBJ2-7, with 9 bases fitting TRBD2. J gave up 0 bases and V 5 bases, and 11 bases lay outside the gene matches. Germline V CDR1 and CDR2: SGHAT, FQNNGV. The CDR3 extends over 17 amino acids. DNA for the CDR3: TGTGCCAGCAGCCCAGGGCTAGCGGGACCTCTCTCCTACGAGCAGTACTTC. This encodes CASSPGLAGPLSYEQYF.

The gene calls are TRBV28 and TRBJ2-7; 7 bases line up with TRBD2. CDR1 MDHEN and CDR2 SYDVKM come from the germline V gene. Trimming removed 4 bases from V and 5 bases from J; junction bases left unmatched: 11. The CDR3 is 15 amino acids. This chain's CDR3 is CASSSYGGGPHEQYF. The CDR3 DNA is TGTGCCAGCAGTTCCTATGGCGGGGGTCCACACGAGCAGTACTTC.

This clonotype came up many times. The chain recombines TRBV6-2 or TRBV6-3 with TRBJ2-3, with D unresolved. There are 16 residues in the CDR3. Trimming pared 0 bases from V and 3 bases from J, leaving 13 bases between. Germline V CDR1 and CDR2: MNHEY, SVGEGT. The DNA for the CDR3 is TGTGCCAGCAGTTACTCGAGTAGCCCGGAGACAGATACGCAGTATTTT. Its translation is CASSYSSSPETDTQYF.

J is TRBJ2-2 and V is TRBV11-2, with TRBD1 matching 7 bases. There are 15 residues in the CDR3. Germline V gene data show CDR1 as SGHAT and CDR2 as FQNNGV. V lost 4 bases, J lost 2 bases, and 4 bases stayed unmatched. The CDR3 nucleotides are TGTGCCAGCAGCTCGAGGGGGCTAAACACCGGGGAGCTGTTTTTT. It specifies CASSSRGLNTGELFF. Using reference TRBV11-2 and TRBJ2-2 for the parts outside the CDR3, the full variable domain is EAGVAQSPRYKIIEKRQSVAFWCNPISGHATLYWYQQILGQGPKLLIQFQNNGVVDDSQLPKDRFSAERLKGVDSTLKIQPAKLEDSAVYLCASSSRGLNTGELFFGEGSRLTVL.

This sequence joins TRBV19 and TRBJ2-3; possibly TRBD1 for D (6 bases). Germline lookup yields CDR1 LNHDA and CDR2 SQIVND (reference sequence). Trimming cost V 7 bases and J 2 bases, with 13 bases left between them. CDR3 length equals 14 residues. CDR3 protein: CASTVDSLTDTQYF. The CDR3, as DNA: TGTGCCAGTACCGTGGACAGCCTCACAGATACGCAGTATTTT.